This record covers a single T cell receptor beta chain. Its antigen is still unknown. This specimen belongs to a study of T cell responses to AZD1222 COVID-19 vaccine. Study conclusions and caveats: The donors showed a predominance of white British ancestry and of females, with possible underestimation of clonal diversity.

Sequencing used immunoSEQ multiplex PCR; TCRdb keeps in-frame clones, though not all of them. The sample records roughly 180,000 clones, roughly 90% being singletons. Trimming cost V 5 bases and J 10 bases, with 12 bases left between them. The length of the CDR3 is 13 residues. Germline CDR1 reads SGHAT; CDR2 reads FQNNGV. Analysis merged second doses at about 4 or about 12 weeks. The chain has TRBV11-2 and TRBJ1-6; possibly TRBD1 for D (5 bases). This TCR derives from an adult who received the AZD1222 COVID-19 vaccine. This specimen consisted of peripheral blood, obtained 28 days after the second AZD1222 dose. CDR3 protein: CASSQWEGSPLHF. DNA of the CDR3: TGTGCCAGCAGCCAATGGGAGGGGTCACCCCTCCACTTT. The whole variable domain, filled in from reference TRBV11-2 and TRBJ1-6, reads EAGVAQSPRYKIIEKRQSVAFWCNPISGHATLYWYQQILGQGPKLLIQFQNNGVVDDSQLPKDRFSAERLKGVDSTLKIQPAKLEDSAVYLCASSQWEGSPLHFGNGTRLTVT.